The 18 T cell receptor beta chains in this list originate from one sample, sequenced in a study of cytomegalovirus exposure and HLA in healthy donors. Use of 60 Vbeta and 13 Jbeta primers characterized the PCR. Generated by immunoSEQ multiplex PCR, the TCRdb table keeps only in-frame clones and is missing some. The sample shows roughly 190,000 clones, 87% of them seen only once. The sequencing input was PBMCs. The receptor source for this set is a man aged 25-40 years in good health and CMV-seronegative.

J is TRBJ1-2 and V is TRBV7-9; no definite D call. With 2 bases removed from V and 11 bases from J, the gap between germline ends came to 21 bases. The CDR3 loop spans 15 amino acids. Germline V gene sequence: CDR1 SEHNR, CDR2 FQNEAQ (reference sequence). The CDR3 sequence: CASSLTSSSGATYTF. The CDR3 DNA reads as TGTGCCAGCAGCTTAACTAGTAGTAGCGGTGCAACATACACCTTC.

V and J are TRBV10-3 and TRBJ2-1; 14 bases are shared with TRBD2. CDR3 length equals 14 residues. The V gene end was trimmed by 7 bases and the J gene end by 7 bases; junction bases not matched to a gene: 3. The germline gives CDR1 ENHRY, CDR2 SYGVKD. CDR3 coding DNA: TGTGCCATCAAGGGACTAGCGGGAGAGAATGAGCAGTTCTTC. It is translated as CAIKGLAGENEQFF.

The chain employs TRBV7-2 and TRBJ2-1, with D tentatively TRBD1 (5 bases). Trimming took 5 bases from V and 12 from J, leaving 14 bases between them. Germline-derived CDR1 and CDR2 are SGHTA and FQGNSA. The CDR3 loop spans 12 amino acids. The DNA of the CDR3 is TGTGCCAGCAGCCCAGGGCCCCCAAGGCAGTTCTTC. The encoded protein is CASSPGPPRQFF. The full variable domain, its missing parts supplied by reference TRBV7-2 and TRBJ2-1, is GAGVSQSPSNKVTEKGKDVELRCDPISGHTALYWYRQSLGQGLEFLIYFQGNSAPDKSGLPSDRFSAERTGGSVSTLTIQRTQQEDSAVYLCASSPGPPRQFFGPGTRLTVL.

This chain connects TRBV30 to TRBJ2-7; 8 bases agree with TRBD1. After removal of 4 bases from V and 2 bases from J, the junction contained 10 bases not matched to a gene. The CDR3 has 15 residues. CDR1 and CDR2 (germline): GTSNPN, SVGIG (reference sequence). The DNA for the CDR3 is TGTGCCTGGACTAGTCCCGGGACAGGAACCTACGAGCAGTACTTC. It specifies CAWTSPGTGTYEQYF.

This clone was counted once. The V and J genes are TRBV10-3 and TRBJ1-1; TRBD1 might be the D (5 bases). There are 13 residues in the CDR3. Trimming pared 3 bases from V and 1 base from J, leaving 6 bases between. Germline CDR1 is ENHRY and CDR2 is SYGVKD. CDR3 nucleotides: TGTGCCATCAGTGAACAGGAGAACACTGAAGCTTTCTTT. It translates to CAISEQENTEAFF.

V and J are TRBV13 and TRBJ1-2; D possibly corresponds to TRBD1 (6 bases). V lost 7 bases and J 5 bases, leaving 20 bases between the germline ends. CDR1 is PRHDT, CDR2 FYEKMQ, per germline (reference sequence). This CDR3 has 15 amino acids. The CDR3 here is CASMGWDTENYGYTF. Here the CDR3 DNA reads TGTGCCAGCATGGGGTGGGACACGGAAAATTATGGCTACACCTTC.

This clone appeared once. The gene calls are TRBV28 and TRBJ1-1, with TRBD1 identical over 10 bases. CDR1 MDHEN and CDR2 SYDVKM come from the germline V gene. CDR3 length: 14 residues. The junction had 7 bases not matched to a gene; V was cut back by 5 bases and J by 7 bases. The DNA of the CDR3 is TGTGCCAGCAGTACGACAGGGGGCGACGATGAAGCTTTCTTT. It yields the protein CASSTTGGDDEAFF.

The chain recombines TRBV6-5 with TRBJ1-3, with D unclear. V was cut by 5 bases and J by 3 bases, with 2 bases left in between. This CDR3 is 11 amino acids long. Per the germline V gene, CDR1 is MNHEY and CDR2 is SVGAGI. CDR3: CASSLGNTIYF. CDR3 in DNA: TGTGCCAGCAGTCTTGGAAACACCATATATTTT.

The genes are TRBV7-9 and TRBJ2-5; tentative D call: TRBD1 (6 bases). V was shortened by 3 bases and J by 7 bases, with 12 bases between the two germline ends. The germline V gene has CDR1 SEHNR and CDR2 FQNEAQ (reference sequence). The CDR3 runs to 13 residues. DNA for the CDR3: TGTGCCAGCAGCTTGGACACCAGGGGGACCCAGTACTTC. Encoded protein: CASSLDTRGTQYF. Full variable domain (missing parts from reference TRBV7-9 and TRBJ2-5): DTGVSQNPRHKITKRGQNVTFRCDPISEHNRLYWYRQTLGQGPEFLTYFQNEAQLEKSRLLSDRFSAERPKGSFSTLEIQRTEQGDSAMYLCASSLDTRGTQYFGPGTRLLVL.

The chain is built from TRBV4-2 and TRBJ2-2; D not resolved. The CDR3 has 15 amino acids. CDR1 is LGHNA, CDR2 YNFKEQ, per germline. V shed 0 bases and J shed 1 base, with 6 bases lying between them. The CDR3: CASSQDIGNTGELFF. DNA of the CDR3: TGTGCCAGCAGCCAAGATATCGGGAACACCGGGGAGCTGTTTTTT.

The chain has TRBV5-6 and TRBJ2-1, with 9 bases matching TRBD2. Per germline, CDR1 SGHDT and CDR2 YYEEEE. This CDR3 is built from 15 residues. Losses at the gene ends were 4 bases for V and 2 bases for J; bases not matched to a gene: 4. The CDR3 DNA is TGTGCCAGCAGCAGTAGCGGGAGCCCCTACAATGAGCAGTTCTTC. Translating it yields CASSSSGSPYNEQFF. Filled out from reference TRBV5-6 and TRBJ2-1, the complete variable domain reads DAGVTQSPTHLIKTRGQQVTLRCSPKSGHDTVSWYQQALGQGPQFIFQYYEEEERQRGNFPDRFSGHQFPNYSSELNVNALLLGDSALYLCASSSSGSPYNEQFFGPGTRLTVL.

This clone was picked up a small number of times. V gene TRBV7-2 combines with J gene TRBJ2-1, with TRBD1 as a possible D gene (6 bases). CDR1 is SGHTA and CDR2 is FQGNSA in the germline V gene. V was trimmed by 1 base and J by 0 bases, leaving 13 bases between them. The CDR3 totals 17 residues. The CDR3 DNA reads TGTGCCAGCAGCTTAGTAGGGGGAGTACTCTCCTACAATGAGCAGTTCTTC. Protein: CASSLVGGVLSYNEQFF.

This sequence joins TRBV7-8 and TRBJ2-5, with 7 positions matching TRBD2. The length of the CDR3 is 12 residues. After removal of 8 bases from V and 5 bases from J, the junction contained 5 bases not matched to a gene. Germline V gives CDR1 SGHVS, CDR2 FQNEAQ. This chain's CDR3 is CASGRTRETQYF. DNA for the CDR3: TGTGCCAGCGGACGGACTAGGGAGACCCAGTACTTC.

V and J are TRBV4-2 and TRBJ2-5; 11 bases match TRBD2. The CDR3 runs to 17 residues. J lost 5 bases, V lost 4 bases, and 12 bases had no gene match. CDR1 and CDR2 (germline): LGHNA, YNFKEQ. In DNA, the CDR3 is TGTGCCAGCAGCCGCCAAGACATGGCTAGCGGGGGGGAGACCCAGTACTTC. Its translation: CASSRQDMASGGETQYF.

The V call is TRBV27, the J call TRBJ1-5; 7 nucleotides agree with TRBD1. V lost 6 bases, J lost 0 bases, and 2 bases stayed unmatched. Germline-derived CDR1 and CDR2 are MNHEY and SMNVEV (reference sequence). The CDR3 is made up of 14 amino acids. CDR3 DNA: TGTGCCAGCAGCTACAGGGGTAGCAATCAGCCCCAGCATTTT. Its protein product is CASSYRGSNQPQHF.

This chain uses TRBV28 with TRBJ2-7; possibly TRBD2 for D (6 bases). CDR1 and CDR2 (germline): MDHEN, SYDVKM. The CDR3 length is 16 residues. V gave up 1 base and J gave up 6 bases, with 19 bases separating them. CDR3 bases: TGTGCCAGCAGTTTATTTTTTTGGGACTCCAAACCCGAGCAGTACTTC. Encoded protein: CASSLFFWDSKPEQYF.

The chain couples TRBV4-1 to TRBJ1-4, with D unresolved. CDR3 size: 17 residues. Germline values: CDR1 MGHRA, CDR2 YSYEKL. Between the trimmed V and J ends, which lost 1 base and 2 bases, there was a span of 14 bases. The CDR3 nucleotides read TGCGCCAGCAGCCAAGGGACTTCATCCGGGACTAATGAAAAACTGTTTTTT. Translated, it gives CASSQGTSSGTNEKLFF.

V and J are TRBV6-6 and TRBJ1-1; D gene ambiguous. CDR3 length: 13 amino acids. The germline V and J ends were trimmed by 8 bases and 5 bases, with 15 bases remaining between them. Per germline, CDR1 MNHNY and CDR2 SVGAGI (reference sequence). CDR3 sequence: CASLQVEGTEAFF. CDR3 nucleotide sequence: TGTGCCAGCTTGCAGGTGGAGGGTACTGAAGCTTTCTTT.